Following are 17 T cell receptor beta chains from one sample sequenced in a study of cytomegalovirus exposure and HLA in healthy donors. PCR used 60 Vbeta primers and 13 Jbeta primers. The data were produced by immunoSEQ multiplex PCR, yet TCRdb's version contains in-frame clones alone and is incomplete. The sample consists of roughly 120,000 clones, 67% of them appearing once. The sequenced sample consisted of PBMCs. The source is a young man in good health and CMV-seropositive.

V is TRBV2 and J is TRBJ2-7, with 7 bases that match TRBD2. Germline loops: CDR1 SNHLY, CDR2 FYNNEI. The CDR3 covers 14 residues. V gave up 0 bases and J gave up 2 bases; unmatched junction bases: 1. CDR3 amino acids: CASSEAAGAYEQYV. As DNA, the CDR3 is TGTGCCAGCAGTGAAGCCGCGGGGGCCTACGAGCAGTACGTC.

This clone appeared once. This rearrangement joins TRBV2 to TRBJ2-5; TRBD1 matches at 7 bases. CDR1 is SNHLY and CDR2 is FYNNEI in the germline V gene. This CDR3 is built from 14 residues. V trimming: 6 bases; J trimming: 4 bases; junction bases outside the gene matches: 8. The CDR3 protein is CASSHDRVRETQYF. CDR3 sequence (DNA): TGTGCCAGCAGCCATGACAGGGTCAGAGAGACCCAGTACTTC.

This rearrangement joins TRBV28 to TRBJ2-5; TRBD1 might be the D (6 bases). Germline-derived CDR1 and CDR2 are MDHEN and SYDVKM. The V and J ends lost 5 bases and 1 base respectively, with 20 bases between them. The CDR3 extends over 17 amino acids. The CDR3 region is CASSARGTLEPQETQYF. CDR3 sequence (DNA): TGTGCCAGCAGTGCCAGGGGCACGCTTGAACCCCAAGAGACCCAGTACTTC.

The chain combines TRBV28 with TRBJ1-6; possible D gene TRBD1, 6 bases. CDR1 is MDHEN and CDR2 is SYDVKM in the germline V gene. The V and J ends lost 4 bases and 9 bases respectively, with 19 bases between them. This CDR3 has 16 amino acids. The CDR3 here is CASSSPGGGKRSPLHF. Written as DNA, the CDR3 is TGTGCCAGCAGTTCCCCGGGAGGGGGAAAACGTTCACCCCTCCACTTT.

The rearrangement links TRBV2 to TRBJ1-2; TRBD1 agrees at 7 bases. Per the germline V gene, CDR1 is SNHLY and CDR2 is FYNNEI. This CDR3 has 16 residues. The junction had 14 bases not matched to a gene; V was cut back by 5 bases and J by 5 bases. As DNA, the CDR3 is TGTGCCAGCAGTCCAATCCAGGGGGGCGTAATGTATGGCTACACCTTC. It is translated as CASSPIQGGVMYGYTF.

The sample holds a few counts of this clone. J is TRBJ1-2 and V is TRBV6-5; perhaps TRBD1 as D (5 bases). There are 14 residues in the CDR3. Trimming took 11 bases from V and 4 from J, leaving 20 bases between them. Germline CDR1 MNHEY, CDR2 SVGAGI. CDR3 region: CASQDMGGVYGYTF. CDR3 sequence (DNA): TGTGCCTCTCAAGACATGGGGGGGGTCTATGGCTACACCTTC.

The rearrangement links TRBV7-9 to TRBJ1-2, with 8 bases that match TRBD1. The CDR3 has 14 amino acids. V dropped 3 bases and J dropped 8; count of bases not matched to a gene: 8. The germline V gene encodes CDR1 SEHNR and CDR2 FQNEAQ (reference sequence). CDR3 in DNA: TGTGCCAGCAGCTTCGTTGGACAGGGTAGCGGCTACACCTTC. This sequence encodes CASSFVGQGSGYTF.

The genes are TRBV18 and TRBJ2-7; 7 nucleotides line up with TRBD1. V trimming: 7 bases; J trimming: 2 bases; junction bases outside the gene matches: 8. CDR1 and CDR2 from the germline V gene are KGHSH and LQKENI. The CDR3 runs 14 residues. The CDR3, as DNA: TGTGCCAGCTGTCCCCCGGGACAGACCTACGAGCAGTACTTC. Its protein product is CASCPPGQTYEQYF.

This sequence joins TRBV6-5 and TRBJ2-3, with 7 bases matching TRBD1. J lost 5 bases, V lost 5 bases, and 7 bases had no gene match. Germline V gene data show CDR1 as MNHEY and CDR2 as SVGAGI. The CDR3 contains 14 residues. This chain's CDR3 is CASSPPGQRDTQYF. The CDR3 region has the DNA TGTGCCAGCAGTCCTCCGGGACAGAGAGATACGCAGTATTTT.

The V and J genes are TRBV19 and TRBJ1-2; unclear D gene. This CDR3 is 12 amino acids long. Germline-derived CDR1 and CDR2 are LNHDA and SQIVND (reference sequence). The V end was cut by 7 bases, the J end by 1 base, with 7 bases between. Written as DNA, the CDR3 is TGTGCCAGTACGGGAGATAACTATGGCTACACCTTC. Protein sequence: CASTGDNYGYTF.

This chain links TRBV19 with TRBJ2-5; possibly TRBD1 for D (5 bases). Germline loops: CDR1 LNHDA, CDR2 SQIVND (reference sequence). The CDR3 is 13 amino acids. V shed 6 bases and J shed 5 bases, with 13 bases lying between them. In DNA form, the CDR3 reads TGTGCCAGTAGCCTGGTAGGGGCGGAGACCCAGTACTTC. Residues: CASSLVGAETQYF.

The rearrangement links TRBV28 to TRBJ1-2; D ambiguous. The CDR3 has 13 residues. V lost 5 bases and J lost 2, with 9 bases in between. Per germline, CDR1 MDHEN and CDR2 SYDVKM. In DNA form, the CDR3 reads TGTGCCAGCAGTCTCGACAAGAACTATGGCTACACCTTC. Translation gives CASSLDKNYGYTF.

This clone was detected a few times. In nucleotides, the CDR3 is TGTGCCAGCAGCTTCCAGGGGTTGTGGGCTTTCTTT. Amino acid sequence: CASSFQGLWAFF. This rearrangement joins TRBV11-1 to TRBJ1-1; D may be TRBD1 (6 bases). Germline V CDR1 and CDR2: SGHAT, FQDESV (reference sequence). The CDR3 runs 12 residues. Trimming took off 3 bases at V and 11 bases at J, with 13 bases between the two ends.

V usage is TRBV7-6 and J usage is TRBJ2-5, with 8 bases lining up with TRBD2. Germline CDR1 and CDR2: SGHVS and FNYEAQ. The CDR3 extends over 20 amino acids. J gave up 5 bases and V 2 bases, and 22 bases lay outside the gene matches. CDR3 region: CASSLWKRGRGGPGGETQYF. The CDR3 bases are TGTGCCAGCAGCTTATGGAAGCGGGGCCGCGGGGGGCCCGGGGGTGAGACCCAGTACTTC.

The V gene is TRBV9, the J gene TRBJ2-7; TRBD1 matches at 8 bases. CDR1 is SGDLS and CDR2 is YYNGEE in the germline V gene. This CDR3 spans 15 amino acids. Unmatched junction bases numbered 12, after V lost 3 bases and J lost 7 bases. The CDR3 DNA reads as TGTGCCAGCAGCGCCTCCGGGACAGGCCTAGGGGAGCAGTACTTC. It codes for CASSASGTGLGEQYF. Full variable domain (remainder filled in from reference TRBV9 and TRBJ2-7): DSGVTQTPKHLITATGQRVTLRCSPRSGDLSVYWYQQSLDQGLQFLIQYYNGEERAKGNILERFSAQQFPDLHSELNLSSLELGDSALYFCASSASGTGLGEQYFGPGTRLTVT.

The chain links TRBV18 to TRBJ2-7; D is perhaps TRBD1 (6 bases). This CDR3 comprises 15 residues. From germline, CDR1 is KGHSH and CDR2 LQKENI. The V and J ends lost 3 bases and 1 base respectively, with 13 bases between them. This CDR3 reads CASSPSRDTSYEQYF. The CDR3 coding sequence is TGTGCCAGCTCACCTTCACGGGACACATCCTACGAGCAGTACTTC.

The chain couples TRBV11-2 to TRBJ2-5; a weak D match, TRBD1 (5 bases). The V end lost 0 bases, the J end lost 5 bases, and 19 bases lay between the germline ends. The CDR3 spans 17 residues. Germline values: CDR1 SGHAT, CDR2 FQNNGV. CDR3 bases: TGTGCCAGCAGCTTAGATTATCGGTCAGGGCTAGGGGAGACCCAGTACTTC. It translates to CASSLDYRSGLGETQYF.